Sequencing of this TCR beta chain was carried out in a study of cytomegalovirus exposure and HLA in healthy donors. About the study: The 95 to 150 validation repertoires were produced on the same platform as the 700 or so repertoires of the first cohort. This was reported in a later analysis.

Generated by immunoSEQ multiplex PCR, the TCRdb table keeps only in-frame clones and is missing some. The sample shows 150,000 to 170,000 clones, about 88% of them seen only once. V dropped 7 bases and J dropped 2 bases, with 9 bases sitting between them. CDR1 SGHRS and CDR2 YFSETQ come from the germline V gene. This CDR3 is 12 amino acids long. General observations from the study: Researchers reported that a few CMV-associated chains were confirmed in vitro as CMV antigen-specific.

The validation cohort, a group of more than 100 subjects, included the donors and was separate from the approximately 680-subject first cohort. Concerning this clone: The target antigen is unknown.

Sequenced sample: PBMCs. This receptor was identified in a man aged 18 to 30 in good health and CMV-seropositive. The V gene is TRBV5-1, the J gene TRBJ1-2; D unresolved. The CDR3 spells CASSVQNYGYTF. DNA for the CDR3: TGCGCCAGCTCGGTACAGAACTATGGCTACACCTTC. Looking up the rest from reference TRBV5-1 and TRBJ1-2 gives the full variable domain: KAGVTQTPRYLIKTRGQQVTLSCSPISGHRSVSWYQQTPGQGLQFLFEYFSETQRNKGNFPGRFSGRQFSNSRSEMNVSTLELGDSALYLCASSVQNYGYTFGSGTRLTVV.